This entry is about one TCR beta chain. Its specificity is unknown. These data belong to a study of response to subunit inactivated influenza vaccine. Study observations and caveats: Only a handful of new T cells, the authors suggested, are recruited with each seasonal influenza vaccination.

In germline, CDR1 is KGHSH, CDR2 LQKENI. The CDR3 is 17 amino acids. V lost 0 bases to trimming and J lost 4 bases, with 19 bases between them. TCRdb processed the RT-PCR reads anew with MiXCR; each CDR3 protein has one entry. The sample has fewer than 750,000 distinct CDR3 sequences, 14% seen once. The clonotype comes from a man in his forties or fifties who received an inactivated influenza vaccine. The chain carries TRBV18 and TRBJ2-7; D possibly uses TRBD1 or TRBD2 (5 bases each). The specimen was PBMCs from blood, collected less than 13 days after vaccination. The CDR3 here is CASSPPRGGVLPYEQYF. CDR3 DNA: TGTGCCAGCTCACCACCGAGGGGCGGTGTCCTCCCTTACGAGCAGTACTTC. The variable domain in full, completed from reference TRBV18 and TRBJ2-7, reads NAGVMQNPRHLVRRRGQEARLRCSPMKGHSHVYWYRQLPEEGLKFMVYLQKENIIDESGMPKERFSAEFPKEGPSILRIQQVVRGDSAAYFCASSPPRGGVLPYEQYFGPGTRLTVT.